These T cell receptor beta chains were read from a single sample in a study of blood T cell repertoires in COVID-19. Libraries were prepared by immunoSEQ multiplex PCR; TCRdb keeps only in-frame clonotypes and omits some of them. The table shows tens of thousands of clones, with approximately 80% occurring only once. Sequenced: peripheral blood. The receptor source for this set is a man older than 75 with acute or convalescent COVID-19. Both conserved end residues are part of each CDR3. The order of the fields is clone size, V gene, D gene, J gene, CDR3 DNA, CDR3 protein. A D gene is named only where the DNA matches it firmly. Clone size is stated in some rows and not others, as once, few, many or a class when expanded.

>NA|TRBV3-1/TRBV3-2|TRBD1|TRBJ2-6
TGTGCCAGCAGCCTGACAGGGTCAGGGGCCAACGTCCTGACTTTC
CASSLTGSGANVLTF
>NA|TRBV29-1|NA|TRBJ2-7
TGCAGCGTTGGCGACACTCTCTCCTACGAGCAGTACTTC
CSVGDTLSYEQYF
>NA|TRBV28|NA|TRBJ1-2
TGTGCCAGCAGTTTCGGGGGGGGCTATGGCTACACCTTC
CASSFGGGYGYTF
>NA|TRBV28|TRBD1|TRBJ2-1
TGTGCCAGCAGGTTAGACAGGGGAGCCTACAATGAGCAGTTCTTC
CASRLDRGAYNEQFF
>NA|TRBV6-5|NA|TRBJ1-2
TGTGCCAGCAGTTACTCGAGCCAGGGTAACTATGGCTACACCTTC
CASSYSSQGNYGYTF
>many|TRBV4-3|TRBD2|TRBJ2-3
TGCGCCAGCAGCCCCGGGACTAGCGGGGGGAATACGCAGTATTTT
CASSPGTSGGNTQYF
>NA|TRBV28|TRBD1|TRBJ1-5
TGTGCCAGCAGTTTAGAGGGGGCTGGTAATCAGCCCCAGCATTTT
CASSLEGAGNQPQHF
>few|TRBV5-1|NA|TRBJ1-2
TGCGCCAGCAGCTTGGGTCGGGGTGAGGGCTACACCTTC
CASSLGRGEGYTF
>NA|TRBV11-3|TRBD1|TRBJ2-2
TGTGCCAGCAGCCTCGGGACAGGGAGGACCGGGGAGCTGTTTTTT
CASSLGTGRTGELFF
>NA|TRBV2|TRBD2|TRBJ2-7
TGTGCCAGCAGGGTGAATGGGGGGGCCTACGAGCAGTACTTC
CASRVNGGAYEQYF
>NA|TRBV7-9|NA|TRBJ2-3
TGTGCCAGCAGCTTACGCCGGGGAGCAGATACGCAGTATTTT
CASSLRRGADTQYF